A selection of T cell receptor beta chains follows, all from one sample in a study of blood T cell repertoires in COVID-19. Profiled with immunoSEQ multiplex PCR; TCRdb holds only in-frame clones, not every one. The repertoire consists of about 200,000 clones, with 90% to 95% occurring once and the leading ten covering about 0.8%. Sequencing was performed on peripheral blood. These receptors were collected from a man aged 30-40 years with COVID-19, enrolled during active disease. CDR3s include the opening cysteine and the closing phenylalanine or tryptophan. D genes are given only for firm matches. Rows give clone size only sometimes, using once, few, many, or a class for an expanded clone.

V gene: TRBV5-6
D gene: TRBD1
clone size: NA
J gene: TRBJ1-2
CDR3 protein: CASSFSGTVYGYTF
CDR3 DNA: TGTGCCAGCAGCTTTAGCGGGACAGTCTATGGCTACACCTTC

V gene: TRBV7-3
D gene: NA
clone size: NA
J gene: TRBJ1-1
CDR3 protein: CASRSNRNTEAFF
CDR3 DNA: TGTGCCAGCAGGTCCAACAGGAACACTGAAGCTTTCTTT

V gene: TRBV6-2/TRBV6-3
D gene: TRBD1
clone size: NA
J gene: TRBJ1-2
CDR3 protein: CASSRGQGFGYTF
CDR3 DNA: TGTGCCAGCAGTCGCGGACAGGGGTTTGGCTACACCTTC

V gene: TRBV11-2
D gene: TRBD2
clone size: NA
J gene: TRBJ2-5
CDR3 protein: CASSPGGSGGAETQYF
CDR3 DNA: TGTGCCAGCAGCCCAGGCGGTAGCGGGGGGGCTGAGACCCAGTACTTC

V gene: TRBV7-9
D gene: TRBD1
clone size: NA
J gene: TRBJ1-1
CDR3 protein: CASSQGQGIMNTEAFF
CDR3 DNA: TGTGCCAGCAGCCAAGGACAGGGCATAATGAACACTGAAGCTTTCTTT

V gene: TRBV5-3
D gene: NA
clone size: NA
J gene: TRBJ2-7
CDR3 protein: CARSFKVGEGQYF
CDR3 DNA: TGTGCCAGAAGCTTTAAAGTCGGGGAAGGGCAGTACTTC

V gene: TRBV12-3/TRBV12-4
D gene: NA
clone size: NA
J gene: TRBJ1-4
CDR3 protein: CASSFSPHEKLFF
CDR3 DNA: TGTGCCAGCAGTTTTTCTCCTCATGAAAAACTGTTTTTT

V gene: TRBV27
D gene: TRBD1
clone size: once
J gene: TRBJ1-2
CDR3 protein: CASSPRQGAFYGYTF
CDR3 DNA: TGTGCCAGCAGCCCAAGACAGGGGGCCTTCTATGGCTACACCTTC

V gene: TRBV5-6
D gene: NA
clone size: once
J gene: TRBJ1-6
CDR3 protein: CASSLGIGDSPLHF
CDR3 DNA: TGTGCCAGCAGCTTGGGAATCGGGGATTCACCCCTCCACTTT

V gene: TRBV27
D gene: NA
clone size: NA
J gene: TRBJ1-2
CDR3 protein: CASGAGAFYGYTF
CDR3 DNA: TGTGCCAGCGGTGCGGGGGCATTCTATGGCTACACCTTC

V gene: TRBV15
D gene: NA
clone size: NA
J gene: TRBJ2-7
CDR3 protein: CATSFPLIADPYEQYF
CDR3 DNA: TGTGCCACCAGCTTTCCCCTGATAGCGGATCCCTACGAGCAGTACTTC

V gene: TRBV23-1
D gene: NA
clone size: NA
J gene: TRBJ1-2
CDR3 protein: CASCYKRSPRYGYTF
CDR3 DNA: TGCGCCAGCTGTTACAAGAGGTCACCGCGCTATGGCTACACCTTC

V gene: TRBV20-1
D gene: TRBD2
clone size: NA
J gene: TRBJ2-3
CDR3 protein: CSASRGGLGITDTQYF
CDR3 DNA: TGCAGTGCTAGTCGGGGGGGGCTCGGGATCACAGATACGCAGTATTTT

V gene: TRBV4-1
D gene: NA
clone size: NA
J gene: TRBJ1-5
CDR3 protein: CASSLEGNQSQHF
CDR3 DNA: TGCGCCAGCAGCCTGGAGGGCAATCAGTCCCAGCATTTT

V gene: TRBV7-2
D gene: TRBD1
clone size: once
J gene: TRBJ1-2
CDR3 protein: CASSSGQGVAGYTF
CDR3 DNA: TGTGCCAGCAGCTCGGGACAGGGGGTAGCTGGCTACACCTTC

V gene: TRBV5-6
D gene: TRBD1
clone size: NA
J gene: TRBJ2-7
CDR3 protein: CASSFGTGPYEQYF
CDR3 DNA: TGTGCCAGCAGCTTCGGGACAGGGCCCTACGAGCAGTACTTC

V gene: TRBV5-1
D gene: TRBD2
clone size: NA
J gene: TRBJ2-3
CDR3 protein: CASSTSGASTDTQYF
CDR3 DNA: TGCGCCAGCAGCACAAGCGGGGCTAGCACAGATACGCAGTATTTT

V gene: TRBV9
D gene: NA
clone size: NA
J gene: TRBJ1-1
CDR3 protein: CASSPREGWYTEAFF
CDR3 DNA: TGTGCCAGCAGCCCGCGGGAGGGGTGGTATACTGAAGCTTTCTTT

V gene: TRBV29-1
D gene: TRBD1
clone size: NA
J gene: TRBJ2-2
CDR3 protein: CSAVDTGTGSTGELFF
CDR3 DNA: TGCAGCGCAGTAGATACCGGGACAGGGAGTACCGGGGAGCTGTTTTTT

V gene: TRBV2
D gene: TRBD2
clone size: NA
J gene: TRBJ2-1
CDR3 protein: CASSTPGLAGGSYNEQFF
CDR3 DNA: TGTGCCAGCAGTACCCCCGGACTAGCGGGGGGCTCCTACAATGAGCAGTTCTTC

V gene: TRBV11-2
D gene: NA
clone size: NA
J gene: TRBJ2-1
CDR3 protein: CASSLDRYNEQFF
CDR3 DNA: TGTGCCAGCAGCTTAGACAGGTACAATGAGCAGTTCTTC

V gene: TRBV5-4
D gene: NA
clone size: once
J gene: TRBJ2-3
CDR3 protein: CASSLGERDTQYF
CDR3 DNA: TGTGCCAGCAGCTTAGGTGAGCGAGATACGCAGTATTTT

V gene: TRBV5-5
D gene: NA
clone size: NA
J gene: TRBJ2-5
CDR3 protein: CASSLLPSETQYF
CDR3 DNA: TGTGCCAGCAGCTTGCTCCCAAGCGAGACCCAGTACTTC

V gene: TRBV9
D gene: TRBD1
clone size: NA
J gene: TRBJ2-5
CDR3 protein: CASSSRTGEETQYF
CDR3 DNA: TGTGCCAGCAGCTCCCGGACAGGCGAAGAGACCCAGTACTTC

V gene: TRBV11-1
D gene: NA
clone size: NA
J gene: TRBJ2-7
CDR3 protein: CASSDIPGHYEQYF
CDR3 DNA: TGTGCCAGCAGCGACATACCGGGACATTACGAGCAGTACTTC

V gene: TRBV10-3
D gene: NA
clone size: NA
J gene: TRBJ1-1
CDR3 protein: CAISTTWGGGNNGNTEAFF
CDR3 DNA: TGTGCCATCAGTACTACCTGGGGCGGGGGCAATAATGGGAACACTGAAGCTTTCTTT

V gene: TRBV4-1
D gene: NA
clone size: NA
J gene: TRBJ1-1
CDR3 protein: CASSHTGSSTEAFF
CDR3 DNA: TGCGCCAGCAGCCATACAGGGTCGAGCACTGAAGCTTTCTTT

V gene: TRBV6-6
D gene: NA
clone size: NA
J gene: TRBJ2-7
CDR3 protein: CASSQPYGGPYEQYF
CDR3 DNA: TGTGCCAGCTCCCAGCCCTACGGGGGACCGTACGAGCAGTACTTC

V gene: TRBV30
D gene: TRBD1
clone size: NA
J gene: TRBJ1-1
CDR3 protein: CAWAGQGLTEAFF
CDR3 DNA: TGTGCCTGGGCGGGACAGGGATTAACTGAAGCTTTCTTT

V gene: TRBV18
D gene: NA
clone size: NA
J gene: TRBJ2-7
CDR3 protein: CASSPSTGSGFEQYF
CDR3 DNA: TGTGCCAGCTCACCAAGCACAGGGAGTGGGTTCGAGCAGTACTTC

V gene: TRBV19
D gene: TRBD1
clone size: few
J gene: TRBJ1-2
CDR3 protein: CASSIDSGQGAGYGYTF
CDR3 DNA: TGTGCCAGTAGTATAGATTCCGGACAGGGGGCAGGCTATGGCTACACCTTC

V gene: TRBV5-5
D gene: NA
clone size: NA
J gene: TRBJ2-6
CDR3 protein: CASSLDKSGANVLTF
CDR3 DNA: TGTGCCAGCAGCTTGGACAAGTCTGGGGCCAACGTCCTGACTTTC

V gene: TRBV6-5
D gene: NA
clone size: NA
J gene: TRBJ2-5
CDR3 protein: CASRWEGGVQETQYF
CDR3 DNA: TGTGCCAGCAGGTGGGAGGGGGGGGTCCAAGAGACCCAGTACTTC